This T cell receptor (beta chain) was sequenced for a study of molecular identifiers for immune sequencing clone quantification. Study-wide findings and caveats: Among effectors, clones above 20 RNA copies held over 99% of molecules; among naive cells, under 1%.

Previously described methods with listed TCR primers produced the bulk TCR libraries. From the PCR reads, TCRdb called clonotypes with MiXCR, one entry per CDR3 protein. The sample contains 85,000 to 100,000 distinct CDR3 sequences, around 20% of which appear only once. This clonotype was picked up many times. Antigen specificity is unknown. Naive CD8 T cells underwent sorting with the CD8+CD4-CCR7+CD45RA+ definition. The sequence was collected from a human donor in good health. Some libraries in this study had Jurkat cell RNA spiked in. The material sequenced was naive CD8+ T cells from blood, with Jurkat cell RNA spiked in. As to subset: FACS-sorted CD8+CD4-CCR7+CD45RA+ naive T cells.

CDR3 coding DNA: TGTGCCAGCAGCTTAGCGTATCTTCCGATCACAGATACGCAGTATTTT. Encoded protein: CASSLAYLPITDTQYF. The chain uses TRBV7-6 and TRBJ2-3; D gene ambiguous. V lost 0 bases and J lost 2, with 12 bases in between. The CDR3 covers 16 residues. Germline-derived CDR1 and CDR2 are SGHVS and FNYEAQ.